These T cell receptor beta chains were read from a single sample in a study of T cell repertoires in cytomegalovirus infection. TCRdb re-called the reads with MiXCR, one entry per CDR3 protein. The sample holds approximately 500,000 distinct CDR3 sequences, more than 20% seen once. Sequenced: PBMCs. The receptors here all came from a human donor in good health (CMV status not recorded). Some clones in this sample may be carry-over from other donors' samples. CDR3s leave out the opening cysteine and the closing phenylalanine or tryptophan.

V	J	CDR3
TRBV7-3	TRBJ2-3	ASSPQTSGRADTQY
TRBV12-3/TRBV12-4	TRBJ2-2	ASSRSSSGELF
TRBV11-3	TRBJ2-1	ASSFGPIFEQF
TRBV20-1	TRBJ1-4	SVPGPEGEKLF
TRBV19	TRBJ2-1	ASSDPGRPSKQF
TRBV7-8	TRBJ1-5	ASSHITVGYSHQPQH
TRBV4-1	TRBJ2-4	ASSQVQKKNIQY
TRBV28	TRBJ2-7	ASLTSSEYEQY
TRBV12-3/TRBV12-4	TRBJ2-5	ASRTGTGEETQY
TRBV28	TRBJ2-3	ATLAGTTDTQY
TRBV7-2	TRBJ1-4	ASSLGSGSEKLF
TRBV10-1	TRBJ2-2	ASSEANGGELF
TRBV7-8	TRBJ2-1	ASSLGRTSLNEQF
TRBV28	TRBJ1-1	ASSRYAGDTEAF